This T cell receptor beta chain appears in the sequencing data of a study of blood T cells in healthy people across ages. The junction had 15 bases not matched to a gene; V was cut back by 4 bases and J by 5 bases. The CDR3 is made up of 17 amino acids. The V gene's germline CDR1 is DFQATT and CDR2 SNEGSKA (reference sequence). The use of a sample-barcoded 5' primer and a J-beta primer mix characterized a second PCR of about 7 to 12 cycles. CDR3-containing paired-end reads numbered at least 2.5 million in each sample. Each CDR3 protein gets one entry after TCRdb re-called the 5' RACE reads with MiXCR. The data contain over 600,000 distinct CDR3 sequences, less than 60% of them singletons. In the case of this clonotype: Its antigen is not known.

Broader study findings: Older age coincided with a roughly linear decline in TCR beta diversity per million T cells.

The authors isolated at least 7 million PBMCs per sample. Per sample, extraction of total RNA gave at least 5.5 micrograms in every case. This chain joins TRBV20-1 and TRBJ2-1; 9 nucleotides align to TRBD2. The clonotype originates from an elderly man in good health. Sequenced input: blood. The DNA for the CDR3 is TGCAGTGCTAAATCCCCTCGGGCAGCGGGGGGTAACAATGAGCAGTTCTTC. Protein: CSAKSPRAAGGNNEQFF.